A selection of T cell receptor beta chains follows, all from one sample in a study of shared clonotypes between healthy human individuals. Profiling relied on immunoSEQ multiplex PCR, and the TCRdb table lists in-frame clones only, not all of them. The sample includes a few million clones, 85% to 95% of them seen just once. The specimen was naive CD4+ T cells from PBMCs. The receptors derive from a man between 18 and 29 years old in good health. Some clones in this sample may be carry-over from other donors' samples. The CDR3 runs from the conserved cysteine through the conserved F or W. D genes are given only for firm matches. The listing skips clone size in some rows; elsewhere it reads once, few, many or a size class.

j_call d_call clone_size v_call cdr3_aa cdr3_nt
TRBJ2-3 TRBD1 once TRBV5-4 CASSPDRGRDTQYF TGTGCCAGCAGCCCGGACAGGGGAAGAGATACGCAGTATTTT
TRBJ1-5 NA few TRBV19 CASSIEGLSNQPQHF TGTGCCAGTAGTATAGAAGGACTCAGCAATCAGCCCCAGCATTTT
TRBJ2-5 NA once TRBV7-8 CASSLAQGRQETQYF TGTGCCAGCAGCTTAGCCCAGGGGAGGCAAGAGACCCAGTACTTC
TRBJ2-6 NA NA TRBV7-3 CASSFRSGANVLTF TGTGCCAGCAGCTTCCGCTCTGGGGCCAACGTCCTGACTTTC
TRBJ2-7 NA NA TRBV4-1 CASSQEGRAHEQYF TGCGCCAGCAGCCAAGAAGGCAGGGCCCACGAGCAGTACTTC
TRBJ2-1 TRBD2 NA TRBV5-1 CASSLGSSGRNYNEQFF TGCGCCAGCAGCTTGGGCTCTAGCGGGCGGAATTACAATGAGCAGTTCTTC
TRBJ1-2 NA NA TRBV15 CATTTDRQAGYTF TGTGCCACCACCACAGATAGACAGGCGGGCTACACCTTC
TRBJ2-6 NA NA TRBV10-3 CAISAQGSLFGANVLTF TGTGCCATCAGTGCACAGGGATCTTTGTTTGGGGCCAACGTCCTGACTTTC
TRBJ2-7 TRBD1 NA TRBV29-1 CSVRPGTGGSYEQYF TGCAGCGTCCGCCCGGGGACAGGGGGCTCCTACGAGCAGTACTTC
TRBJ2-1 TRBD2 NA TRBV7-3 CASSLGLAGVNEQFF TGTGCCAGCAGCTTGGGACTAGCGGGAGTGAATGAGCAGTTCTTC
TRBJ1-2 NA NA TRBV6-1 CASSEQGVNYGYTF TGTGCCAGCAGTGAGCAGGGCGTAAACTATGGCTACACCTTC
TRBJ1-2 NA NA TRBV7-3 CASSLLGLDGYTF TGTGCCAGCAGCTTATTGGGGTTGGATGGCTACACCTTC
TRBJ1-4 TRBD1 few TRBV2 CASRRQGFPGEKLFF TGTGCCAGCAGGAGACAGGGGTTCCCAGGAGAAAAACTGTTTTTT
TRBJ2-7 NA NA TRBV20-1 CSARAVYEQYF TGCAGTGCTAGGGCCGTCTACGAGCAGTACTTC
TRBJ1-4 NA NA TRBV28 CASSGDRINEKLFF TGTGCCAGCAGTGGCGACAGAATCAATGAAAAACTGTTTTTT
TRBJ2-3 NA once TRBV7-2 CASSLLGAGGSTDTQYF TGTGCCAGCAGTCTTCTGGGGGCTGGGGGCAGCACAGATACGCAGTATTTT
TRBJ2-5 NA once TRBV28 CASTWRVGTETQYF TGTGCCAGCACTTGGCGCGTCGGGACAGAGACCCAGTACTTC
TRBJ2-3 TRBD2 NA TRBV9 CASSVAEGGIWDTQYF TGTGCCAGCAGCGTAGCTGAGGGAGGGATTTGGGATACGCAGTATTTT
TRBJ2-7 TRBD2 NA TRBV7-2 CASSFRREAPEQYF TGTGCCAGCAGCTTTAGGCGGGAGGCCCCCGAGCAGTACTTC
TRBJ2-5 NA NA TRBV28 CASSFRLILGQTQETQYF TGTGCCAGCAGTTTCAGACTTATATTGGGGCAGACCCAAGAGACCCAGTACTTC
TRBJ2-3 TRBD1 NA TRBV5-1 CASLRDRGSDTQYF TGCGCCAGTCTCCGGGACAGGGGGTCAGATACGCAGTATTTT
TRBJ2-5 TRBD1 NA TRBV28 CASSSGTGYFVETQYF TGTGCCAGCAGCTCCGGGACAGGGTATTTTGTGGAGACCCAGTACTTC
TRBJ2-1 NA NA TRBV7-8 CASSLGEGTYNEQFF TGTGCCAGCAGCTTAGGGGAAGGGACCTACAATGAGCAGTTCTTC
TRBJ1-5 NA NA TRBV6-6 CASSYSSGFDNQPQHF TGTGCCAGCAGTTACTCGAGCGGGTTCGACAATCAGCCCCAGCATTTT
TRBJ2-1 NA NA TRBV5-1 CASSPLGAGTYNEQFF TGCGCCAGCAGCCCGTTGGGGGCGGGGACCTACAATGAGCAGTTCTTC
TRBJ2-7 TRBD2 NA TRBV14 CASSRLNRASGRLEQYF TGTGCCAGCAGCCGTCTCAATCGGGCTAGCGGGAGGCTCGAGCAGTACTTC
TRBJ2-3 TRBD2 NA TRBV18 CASSPRLAGGRTDTQYF TGTGCCAGCTCACCACGCCTTGCGGGAGGCCGCACAGATACGCAGTATTTT
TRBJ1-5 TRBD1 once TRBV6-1 CASSLIPGQGEPQHF TGTGCCAGCAGTCTTATTCCGGGACAGGGCGAGCCCCAGCATTTT
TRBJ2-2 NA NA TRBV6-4 CASRGSAGVNTGELFF TGTGCCAGCAGAGGCTCGGCAGGGGTCAACACCGGGGAGCTGTTTTTT
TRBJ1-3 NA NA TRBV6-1 CASSEVWAGAAGNTIYF TGTGCCAGCAGTGAGGTCTGGGCCGGGGCGGCCGGAAACACCATATATTTT
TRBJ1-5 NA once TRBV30 CAWQGRRDQPQHF TGTGCCTGGCAGGGACGGCGCGATCAGCCCCAGCATTTT
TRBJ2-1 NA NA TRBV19 CASRTMPSSYNEQFF TGTGCCAGTAGGACGATGCCCTCCTCCTACAATGAGCAGTTCTTC
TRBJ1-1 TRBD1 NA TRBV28 CASSSQGLGAFF TGTGCCAGCAGTTCACAGGGGTTGGGAGCTTTCTTT
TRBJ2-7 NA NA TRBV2 CASRGLAGNYHEQYF TGTGCCAGCAGGGGGTTGGCAGGGAATTACCACGAGCAGTACTTC
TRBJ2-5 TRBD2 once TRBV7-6 CASTKGWRREYETQYF TGTGCCAGCACAAAGGGGTGGCGGCGGGAGTATGAGACCCAGTACTTC